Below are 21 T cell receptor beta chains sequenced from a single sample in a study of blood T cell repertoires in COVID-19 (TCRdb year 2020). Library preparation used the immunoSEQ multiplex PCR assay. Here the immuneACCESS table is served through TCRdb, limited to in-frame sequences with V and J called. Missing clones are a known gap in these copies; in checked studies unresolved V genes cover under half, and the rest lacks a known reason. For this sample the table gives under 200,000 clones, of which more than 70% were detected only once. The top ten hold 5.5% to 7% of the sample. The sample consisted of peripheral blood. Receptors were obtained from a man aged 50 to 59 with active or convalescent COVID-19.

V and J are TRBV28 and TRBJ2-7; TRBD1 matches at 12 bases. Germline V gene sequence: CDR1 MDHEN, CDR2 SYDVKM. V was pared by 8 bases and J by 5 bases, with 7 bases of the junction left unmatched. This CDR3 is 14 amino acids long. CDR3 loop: CASVTGTGGNEQYF. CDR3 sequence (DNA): TGTGCCAGCGTTACCGGGACAGGGGGCAACGAGCAGTACTTC.

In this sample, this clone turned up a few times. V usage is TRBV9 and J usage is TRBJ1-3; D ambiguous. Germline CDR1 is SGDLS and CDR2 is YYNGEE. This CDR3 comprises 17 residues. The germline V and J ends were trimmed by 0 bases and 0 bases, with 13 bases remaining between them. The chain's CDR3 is CASSVASGAFSGNTIYF. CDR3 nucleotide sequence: TGTGCCAGCAGCGTAGCTTCCGGAGCTTTCTCTGGAAACACCATATATTTT.

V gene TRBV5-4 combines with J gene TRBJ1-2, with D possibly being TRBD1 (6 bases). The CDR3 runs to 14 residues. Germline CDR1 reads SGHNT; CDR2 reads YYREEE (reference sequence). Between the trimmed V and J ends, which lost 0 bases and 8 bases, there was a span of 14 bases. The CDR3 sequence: CASSLAGGAEGYTF. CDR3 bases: TGTGCCAGCAGCTTGGCCGGGGGGGCAGAAGGCTACACCTTC.

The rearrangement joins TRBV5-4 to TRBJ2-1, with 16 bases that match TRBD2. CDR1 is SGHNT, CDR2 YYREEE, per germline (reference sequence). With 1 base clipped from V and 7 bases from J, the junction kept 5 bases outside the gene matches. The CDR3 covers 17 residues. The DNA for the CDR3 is TGTGCCAGCAGCTTGCCCGGGACTAGCGGGGGGGCAAATGAGCAGTTCTTC. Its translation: CASSLPGTSGGANEQFF.

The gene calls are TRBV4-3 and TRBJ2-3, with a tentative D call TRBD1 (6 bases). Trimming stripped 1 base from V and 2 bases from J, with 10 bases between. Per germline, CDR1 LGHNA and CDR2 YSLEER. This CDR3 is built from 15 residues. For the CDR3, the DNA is TGCGCCAGCAGCCAAGGACAGGAGTCCACAGATACGCAGTATTTT. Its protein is CASSQGQESTDTQYF.

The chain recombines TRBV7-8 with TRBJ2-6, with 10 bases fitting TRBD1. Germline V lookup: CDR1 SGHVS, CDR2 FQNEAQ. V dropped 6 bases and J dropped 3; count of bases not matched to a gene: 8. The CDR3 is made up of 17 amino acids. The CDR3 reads CASRGDRGRGGANVLTF. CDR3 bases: TGTGCCAGCAGGGGAGACAGGGGGCGCGGTGGGGCCAACGTCCTGACTTTC. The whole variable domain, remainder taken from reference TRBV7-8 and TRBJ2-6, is GAGVSQSPRYKVAKRGQDVALRCDPISGHVSLFWYQQALGQGPEFLTYFQNEAQLDKSGLPSDRFFAERPEGSVSTLKIQRTQQEDSAVYLCASRGDRGRGGANVLTFGAGSRLTVL.

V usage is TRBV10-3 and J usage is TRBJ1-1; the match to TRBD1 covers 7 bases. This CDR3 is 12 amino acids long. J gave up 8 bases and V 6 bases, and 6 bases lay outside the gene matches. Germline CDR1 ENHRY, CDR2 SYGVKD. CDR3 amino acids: CAIRQGEVEAFF. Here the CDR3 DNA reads TGTGCCATCAGGCAGGGGGAAGTCGAAGCTTTCTTT.

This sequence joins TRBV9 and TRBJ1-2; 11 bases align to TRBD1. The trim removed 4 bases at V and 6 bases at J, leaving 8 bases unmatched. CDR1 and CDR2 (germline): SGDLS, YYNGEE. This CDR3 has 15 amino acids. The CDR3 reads CASSFRTGGPNGYTF. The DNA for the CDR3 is TGTGCCAGCAGCTTCCGGACAGGGGGCCCAAATGGCTACACCTTC.

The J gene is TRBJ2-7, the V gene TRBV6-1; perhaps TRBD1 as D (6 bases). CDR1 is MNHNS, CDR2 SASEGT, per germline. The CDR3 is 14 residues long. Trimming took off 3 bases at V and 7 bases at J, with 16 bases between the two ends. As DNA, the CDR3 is TGTGCCAGCAGTGAGATTGAGGGGGTGTGGGAGCAGTACTTC. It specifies CASSEIEGVWEQYF.

The CDR3 DNA is TGTGCCAGCAGTTCCGACAGGGCTGGAAACACCATATATTTT. Residues: CASSSDRAGNTIYF. This chain links TRBV3-1 (or the pseudogene TRBV3-2) with TRBJ1-3, with 7 bases that match TRBD1. V was pared by 6 bases and J by 2 bases, with 4 bases of the junction left unmatched. The CDR3 totals 14 residues. Germline CDR1 LGHDT, CDR2 YNNKEL (reference sequence).

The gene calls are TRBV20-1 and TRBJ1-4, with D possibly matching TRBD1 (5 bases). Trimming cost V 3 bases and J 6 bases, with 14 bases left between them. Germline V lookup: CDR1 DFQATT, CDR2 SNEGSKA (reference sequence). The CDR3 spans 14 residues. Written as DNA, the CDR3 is TGCAGTGCTAGTTTGCGGGAAGGGGATGAAAAACTGTTTTTT. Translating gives CSASLREGDEKLFF.

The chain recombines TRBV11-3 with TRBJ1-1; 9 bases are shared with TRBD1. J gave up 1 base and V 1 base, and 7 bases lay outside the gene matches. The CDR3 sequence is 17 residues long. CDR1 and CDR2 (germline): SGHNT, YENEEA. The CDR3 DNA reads TGTGCCAGCAGCTTAGGGCCGGGACAGGGTAGGAACACTGAAGCTTTCTTT. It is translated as CASSLGPGQGRNTEAFF. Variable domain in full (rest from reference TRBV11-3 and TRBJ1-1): EAGVVQSPRYKIIEKKQPVAFWCNPISGHNTLYWYLQNLGQGPELLIRYENEEAVDDSQLPKDRFSAERLKGVDSTLKIQPAELGDSAVYLCASSLGPGQGRNTEAFFGQGTRLTVV.

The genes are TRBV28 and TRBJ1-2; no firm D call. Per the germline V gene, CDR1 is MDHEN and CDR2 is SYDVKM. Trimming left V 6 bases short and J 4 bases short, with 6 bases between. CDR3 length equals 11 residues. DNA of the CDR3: TGTGCCAGCAGAGGAGGCTATGGCTACACCTTC. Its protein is CASRGGYGYTF.

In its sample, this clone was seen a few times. CDR3 bases: TGTGCCAGCAGTTGGGACAGGGGGTCCTTTGGAAACACCATATATTTT. As protein: CASSWDRGSFGNTIYF. V usage is TRBV6-2 or TRBV6-3 and J usage is TRBJ1-3; TRBD1 aligns across 11 bases. This CDR3 contains 16 residues. In germline, CDR1 is MNHEY, CDR2 SVGEGT. With V trimmed by 4 bases and J by 3 bases, 5 bases remained unmatched.

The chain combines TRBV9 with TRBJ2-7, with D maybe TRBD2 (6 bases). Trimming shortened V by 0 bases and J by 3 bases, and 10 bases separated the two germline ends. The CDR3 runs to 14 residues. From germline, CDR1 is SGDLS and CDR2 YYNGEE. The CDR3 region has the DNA TGTGCCAGCAGCGTAGATGGTAGCGGCTACGAGCAGTACTTC. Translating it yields CASSVDGSGYEQYF. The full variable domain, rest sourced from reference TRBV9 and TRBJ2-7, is DSGVTQTPKHLITATGQRVTLRCSPRSGDLSVYWYQQSLDQGLQFLIQYYNGEERAKGNILERFSAQQFPDLHSELNLSSLELGDSALYFCASSVDGSGYEQYFGPGTRLTVT.

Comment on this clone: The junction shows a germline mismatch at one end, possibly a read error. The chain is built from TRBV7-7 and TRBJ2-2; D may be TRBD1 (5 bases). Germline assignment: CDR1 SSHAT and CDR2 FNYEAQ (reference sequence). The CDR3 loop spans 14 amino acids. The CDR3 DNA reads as TGTGCTAGCAGGCAGGGTCCCAGCACCGGGGAGCTGTTTTTT. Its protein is CASRQGPSTGELFF.

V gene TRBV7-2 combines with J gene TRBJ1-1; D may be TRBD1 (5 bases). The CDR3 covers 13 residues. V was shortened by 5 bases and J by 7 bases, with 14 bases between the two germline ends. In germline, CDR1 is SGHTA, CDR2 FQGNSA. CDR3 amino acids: CASSLLGVREAFF. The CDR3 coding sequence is TGTGCCAGCAGCCTCTTAGGGGTGCGTGAAGCTTTCTTT.

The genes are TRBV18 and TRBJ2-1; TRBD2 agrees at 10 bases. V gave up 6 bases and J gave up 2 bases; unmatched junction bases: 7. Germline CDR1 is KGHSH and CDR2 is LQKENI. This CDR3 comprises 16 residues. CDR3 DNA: TGTGCCAGCTCCCGACTAGCGGGTGATACCTACAATGAGCAGTTCTTC. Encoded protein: CASSRLAGDTYNEQFF.

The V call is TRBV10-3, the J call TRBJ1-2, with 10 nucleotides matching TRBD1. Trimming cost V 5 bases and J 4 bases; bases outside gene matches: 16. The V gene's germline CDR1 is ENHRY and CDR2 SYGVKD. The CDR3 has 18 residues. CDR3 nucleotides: TGTGCCATCAGTCCGCGCCAAGCGGACAGGGGGTATAGCTATGGCTACACCTTC. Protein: CAISPRQADRGYSYGYTF.

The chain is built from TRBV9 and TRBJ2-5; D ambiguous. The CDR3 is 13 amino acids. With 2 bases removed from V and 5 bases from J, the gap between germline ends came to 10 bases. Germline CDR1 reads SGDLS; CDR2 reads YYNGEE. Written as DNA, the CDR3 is TGTGCCAGCAGCGTTCCGGGTCGGGAGACCCAGTACTTC. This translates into CASSVPGRETQYF. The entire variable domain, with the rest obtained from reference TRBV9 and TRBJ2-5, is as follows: DSGVTQTPKHLITATGQRVTLRCSPRSGDLSVYWYQQSLDQGLQFLIQYYNGEERAKGNILERFSAQQFPDLHSELNLSSLELGDSALYFCASSVPGRETQYFGPGTRLLVL.

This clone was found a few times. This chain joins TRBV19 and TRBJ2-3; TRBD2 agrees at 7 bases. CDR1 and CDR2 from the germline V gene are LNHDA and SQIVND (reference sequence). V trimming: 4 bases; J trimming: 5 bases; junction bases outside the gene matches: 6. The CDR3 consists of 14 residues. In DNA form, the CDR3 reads TGTGCCAGTAGTACCTCCGGACTAGGAGATACGCAGTATTTT. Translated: CASSTSGLGDTQYF.